This T cell receptor beta chain emerged from a study of CD8+CD57+ T cells in acquired aplastic anemia. Study overall: The study obtained an average of 3.2 ug of DNA from sorted CD4+ and CD8+ cells. Study-wide points: Patients and healthy controls showed no significant CD8+ Simpson's diversity difference. A set of 25 to 35 CD8+ CDR3 sequences was shared between patients and controls, and these sequences appeared highly expressed in patients.

Using genomic DNA as the template, TCR beta VDJ and CDR3 profiling was carried out. TCRdb ran MiXCR on the reads and lists one entry per CDR3 protein. Of 250,000 to 300,000 distinct CDR3 sequences in the sample, around 60% were seen once. Comments on this clonotype: As yet, its antigen is unknown.

This sequence was found in a human donor with severe aplastic anemia or a healthy control (not recorded which). What was sequenced was sorted CD4+, CD8+, or CD8+CD57+ T cells (not recorded which) from PBMCs.

The DNA for the CDR3 is TGTGCCAGCAGACCCTCGACAGGGACTACTTTCAATGAGCAGTTCTTC. Amino acids: CASRPSTGTTFNEQFF. The chain combines TRBV9 with TRBJ2-1; D may be TRBD1 or TRBD2 (7 bases each). The CDR3 covers 16 residues. The V end lost 5 bases, the J end lost 6 bases, and 21 bases lay between the germline ends. Per the germline V gene, CDR1 is SGDLS and CDR2 is YYNGEE.